The following is a TCR beta chain sequence with its context. Its antigen is unknown. Sequenced by immunoSEQ multiplex PCR; TCRdb stores in-frame clones only, minus some. The sample contains 87,000 or so clones, less than 90% of which appear only once. The sample belongs to a study of radiation and T cells in renal cell carcinoma. Study as a whole: Nephrectomy followed 15 Gy stereotactic body radiation by 4 weeks.

General study points: Top tumor clonotypes rose in blood 2 weeks post-radiation, then contracted. Pretreatment tumor biopsies were lacking, so baseline clonotypes are unknown.

Time point indicated: baseline pretreatment blood. Stated treatment: 15 Gy SBRT to primary tumor, nephrectomy 4 weeks later. Looked up from germline, CDR1 is MRHNA and CDR2 is SNTAGT. This CDR3 has 19 residues. The V segment lost 0 bases and the J segment 2 bases; nucleotides outside the gene matches: 8. The rearrangement links TRBV6-4 to TRBJ2-3, with TRBD2 matching 13 bases. The sequences come from blood, collected from a patient whose treatment included radiotherapy and nephrectomy. The TCR was taken from a man aged 50 to 60 with renal cell carcinoma. As DNA, the CDR3 is TGTGCCAGCAGTGACTCGGAAACCGGGACTAGCGGGGACACAGATACGCAGTATTTT. It encodes CASSDSETGTSGDTDTQYF.